This TCR beta chain is drawn from a study of blood T cell repertoires in COVID-19. Study background: Sites across the United States, Italy and Spain contributed samples from acute and convalescent COVID-19. The analysed material was cDNA or gDNA that came from T cells, B-cell-depleted T cells, or PBMCs.

Trimming removed 4 bases from V and 1 base from J; junction bases left unmatched: 4. Germline V lookup: CDR1 SGHNT, CDR2 YYREEE (reference sequence). The CDR3 spans 17 residues. Assay: immunoSEQ multiplex PCR; the TCRdb copy retains only in-frame clones and omits some. The sample lists about 200,000 clones; about 88% were seen once. The receptor was isolated from a woman aged 40 to 49 in a cohort exposed to, infected with or recovered from COVID-19 (not recorded which). The chain combines TRBV5-4 with TRBJ2-3; 15 bases are shared with TRBD2. The sequenced sample was PBMCs or T cells enriched from blood (not recorded which). CDR3 coding DNA: TGTGCCAGCAGCGGACTAGCGGGGGGGCGTGGCACAGATACGCAGTATTTT. This sequence encodes CASSGLAGGRGTDTQYF.